The T cell receptor beta chain under discussion was sequenced for a study of blood T cell repertoires in COVID-19. For the study at large: Acute and convalescent COVID-19 specimens originated in the United States, Italy and Spain. T cells, B-cell-depleted T cells, or PBMCs provided the cDNA or gDNA that served as material.

Sequenced by immunoSEQ multiplex PCR; TCRdb stores in-frame clones only, minus some. The table shows approximately 220,000 clones, with roughly four fifths occurring only once. This CDR3 contains 15 residues. Germline loops: CDR1 MNHEY, CDR2 SVGAGI. V lost 0 bases to trimming and J lost 5 bases; unmatched junction nucleotides: 6. The source is a middle-aged woman with active or convalescent COVID-19. The chain uses TRBV6-5 and TRBJ1-1; TRBD1 aligns across 7 bases. Sequenced material: peripheral blood. CDR3 sequence (DNA): TGTGCCAGCAGTTACTCGACGGCAGGGGGGACTGAAGCTTTCTTT. It translates to CASSYSTAGGTEAFF.